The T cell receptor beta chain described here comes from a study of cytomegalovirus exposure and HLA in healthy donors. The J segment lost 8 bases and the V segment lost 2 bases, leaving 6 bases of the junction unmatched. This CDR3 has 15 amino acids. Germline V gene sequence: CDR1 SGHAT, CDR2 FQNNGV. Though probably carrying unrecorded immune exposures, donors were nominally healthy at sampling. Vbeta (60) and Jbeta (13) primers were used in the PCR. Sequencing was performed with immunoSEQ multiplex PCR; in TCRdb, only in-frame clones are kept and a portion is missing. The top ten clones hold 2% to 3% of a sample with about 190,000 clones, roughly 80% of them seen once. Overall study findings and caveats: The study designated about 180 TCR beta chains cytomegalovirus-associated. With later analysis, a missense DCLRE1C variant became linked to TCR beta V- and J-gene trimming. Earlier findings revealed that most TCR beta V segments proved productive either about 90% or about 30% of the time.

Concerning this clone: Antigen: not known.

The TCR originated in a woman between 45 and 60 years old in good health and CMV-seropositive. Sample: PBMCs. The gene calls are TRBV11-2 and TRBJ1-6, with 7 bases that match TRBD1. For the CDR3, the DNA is TGTGCCAGCAGCTTATACAGGGGTGGTTATTCACCCCTCCACTTT. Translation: CASSLYRGGYSPLHF.